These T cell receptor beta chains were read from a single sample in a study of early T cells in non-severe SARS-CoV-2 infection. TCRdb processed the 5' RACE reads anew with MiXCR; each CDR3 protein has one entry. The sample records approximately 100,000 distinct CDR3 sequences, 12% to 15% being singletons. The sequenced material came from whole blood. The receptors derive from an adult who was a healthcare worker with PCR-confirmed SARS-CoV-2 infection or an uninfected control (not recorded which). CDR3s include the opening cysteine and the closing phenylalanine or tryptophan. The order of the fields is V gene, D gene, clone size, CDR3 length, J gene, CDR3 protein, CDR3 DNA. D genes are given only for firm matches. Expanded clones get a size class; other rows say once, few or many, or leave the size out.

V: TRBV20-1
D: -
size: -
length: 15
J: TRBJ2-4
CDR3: CSASRGLLAKNIQYF
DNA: TGCAGTGCTAGCCGGGGTCTCCTAGCCAAAAACATTCAGTACTTC

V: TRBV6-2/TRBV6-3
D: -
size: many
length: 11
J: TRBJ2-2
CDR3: CASSNLGELFF
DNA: TGTGCCAGCAGCAACCTTGGGGAGCTGTTTTTT

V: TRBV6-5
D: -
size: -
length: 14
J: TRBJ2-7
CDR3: CASSYSQVPYEQYF
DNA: TGTGCCAGCAGTTACTCTCAGGTCCCCTACGAGCAGTACTTC

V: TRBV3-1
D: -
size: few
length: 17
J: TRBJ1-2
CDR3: CASSQEVIGPTIYGYTF
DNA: TGTGCCAGCAGCCAAGAGGTCATAGGACCTACAATCTATGGCTACACCTTC

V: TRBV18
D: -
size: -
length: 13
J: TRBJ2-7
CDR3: CASSPQGGYEQYF
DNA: TGTGCCAGCTCACCTCAGGGCGGCTACGAGCAGTACTTC

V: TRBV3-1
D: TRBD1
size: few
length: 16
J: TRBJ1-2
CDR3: CASSQSLRTGDPGYTF
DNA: TGTGCCAGCAGCCAGTCTCTAAGGACAGGGGATCCTGGCTACACCTTC

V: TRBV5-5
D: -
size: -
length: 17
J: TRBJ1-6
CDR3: CASSFGQLSSYNSPLHF
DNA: TGTGCCAGCAGCTTCGGACAGCTTAGCTCCTATAATTCACCCCTCCACTTT

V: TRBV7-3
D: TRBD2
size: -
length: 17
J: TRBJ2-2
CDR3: CASSPRRLAGNTGELFF
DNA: TGTGCCAGCAGCCCCCGTAGACTAGCGGGGAACACCGGGGAGCTGTTTTTT

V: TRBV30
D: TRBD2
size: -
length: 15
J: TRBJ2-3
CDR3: CAWRPRGGGTDTQYF
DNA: TGTGCCTGGAGGCCGCGGGGGGGCGGCACAGATACGCAGTATTTT

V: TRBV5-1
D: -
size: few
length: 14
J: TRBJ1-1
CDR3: CASSLGQRTTEAFF
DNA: TGCGCCAGCAGCTTAGGACAGAGGACTACTGAAGCTTTCTTT

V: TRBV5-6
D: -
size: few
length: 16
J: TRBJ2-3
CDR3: CASSRRWGLVTDTQYF
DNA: TGTGCCAGCAGCAGGAGGTGGGGCCTGGTCACAGATACGCAGTATTTT

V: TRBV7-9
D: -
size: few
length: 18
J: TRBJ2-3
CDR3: CASSEGSLGRQETDTQYF
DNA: TGTGCCAGCAGCGAGGGGTCATTGGGCAGACAGGAGACAGATACGCAGTATTTT

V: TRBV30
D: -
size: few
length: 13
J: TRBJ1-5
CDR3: CAWKGRESQPQHF
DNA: TGTGCCTGGAAGGGCAGGGAAAGTCAGCCCCAGCATTTT

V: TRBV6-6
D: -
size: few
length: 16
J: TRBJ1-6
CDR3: CASSYSLGEGYSPLHF
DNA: TGTGCCAGCAGTTATTCCCTAGGGGAAGGTTACTCACCCCTCCACTTT

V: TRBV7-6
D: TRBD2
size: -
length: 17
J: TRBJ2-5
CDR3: CASSLARASGGLETQYF
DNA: TGTGCCAGCAGCTTAGCGCGAGCTAGCGGAGGACTAGAGACCCAGTACTTC

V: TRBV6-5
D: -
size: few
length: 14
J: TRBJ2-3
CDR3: CASSYSISTDTQYF
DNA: TGTGCCAGCAGTTACTCGATTAGCACAGATACGCAGTATTTT

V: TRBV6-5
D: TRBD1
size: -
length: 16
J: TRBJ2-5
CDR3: CASNQGGAGGQETQYF
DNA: TGTGCCAGCAATCAAGGGGGCGCAGGGGGTCAAGAGACCCAGTACTTC

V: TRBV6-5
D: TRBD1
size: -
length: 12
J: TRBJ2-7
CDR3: CASSTGQGEQYF
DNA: TGTGCCAGCAGTACCGGACAGGGCGAGCAGTACTTC

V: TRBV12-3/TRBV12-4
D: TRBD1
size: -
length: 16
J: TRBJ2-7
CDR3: CASSLAGQGVGYEQYF
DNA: TGTGCCAGCAGTTTAGCGGGACAGGGAGTAGGGTACGAGCAGTACTTC

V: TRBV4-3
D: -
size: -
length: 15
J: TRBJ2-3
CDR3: CASSQARGGGDTQYF
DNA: TGCGCCAGCAGCCAAGCTCGCGGGGGCGGGGATACGCAGTATTTT